The 15 T cell receptor beta chains below all came from one sample that was sequenced in a study of CXCR3-negative and CXCR3-positive naive CD8 T cells. Study results and limitations: CXCR3-positive naive cells carried more hydrophobic TRB CDR3s than CXCR3-negative naive cells did.

These receptors lack a known antigen. Via 5' RACE with UMI labels, TRB cDNA libraries were prepared. For each CDR3 protein, TCRdb gives one entry from its re-call of the 5' RACE reads, without DNA. This sample's table has under 150,000 distinct CDR3 sequences. The specimen was naive CXCR3+ CD8+ T cells from blood. Subset of the sample: CD45RO-CCR7+CD27+CD95- naive CD8+ T cells expressing CXCR3 (TNR3+). These receptors came from a human donor in good health. Some clones in this sample may be carry-over from other donors' samples.

The V gene is TRBV7-2, the J gene TRBJ2-1. The CDR3 consists of 16 residues. Germline V lookup: CDR1 SGHTA, CDR2 FQGNSA. The CDR3 here is CASSENTRNSYNEQFF.

The rearrangement links TRBV5-5 to TRBJ2-1; TCRdb names TRBD2, which stays unverified in the absence of DNA. The CDR3 runs 15 residues. The germline V gene has CDR1 SGHKS and CDR2 YYEKEE (reference sequence). The chain's CDR3 is CASSLAPSVYNEQFF.

This sequence joins TRBV4-3 and TRBJ2-3; TCRdb picks TRBD2, but there is no DNA to check that call. The germline CDR1 and CDR2 sequences are LGHNA and YSLEER. CDR3 length: 19 residues. Here the CDR3 reads CASSQDWLAGGTSTDTQYF.

This chain uses TRBV29-1 with TRBJ2-7; TCRdb outputs TRBD1, but without DNA this stays unchecked. The CDR3 spans 13 residues. The germline gives CDR1 SQVTM, CDR2 ANQGSEA. CDR3 sequence reads: CSARTGASYEQYF.

This chain uses TRBV5-1 with TRBJ2-7. The germline gives CDR1 SGHRS, CDR2 YFSETQ. The CDR3 is made up of 11 amino acids. CDR3 sequence: CASSLANEQYF.

The V call is TRBV29-1, the J call TRBJ2-7; no DNA is available, so the TRBD1 call from TCRdb remains unchecked. Germline-derived CDR1 and CDR2 are SQVTM and ANQGSEA. The CDR3 is made up of 13 amino acids. CDR3: CSVEDLLLSEQYF.

CDR3 sequence reads: CASSPDQDISLFEQYF. The gene calls are TRBV5-1 and TRBJ2-7. The CDR3 length is 16 residues. Looked up from germline, CDR1 is SGHRS and CDR2 is YFSETQ.

The V gene is TRBV27, the J gene TRBJ2-7; TCRdb's assignment of TRBD2 cannot be checked, as there is no DNA. In germline, CDR1 is MNHEY, CDR2 SMNVEV (reference sequence). The CDR3 has 16 residues. The CDR3 loop reads CASSSSSFSGGHEQYF.

This chain's CDR3 is CASSGAGTDTQYF. The chain carries TRBV12-3 or TRBV12-4 and TRBJ2-3; checking the TCRdb D call of TRBD1 is not possible without DNA. The CDR3 is 13 amino acids.

This chain connects TRBV13 to TRBJ2-3. This CDR3 comprises 15 residues. From germline, CDR1 is PRHDT and CDR2 FYEKMQ (reference sequence). CDR3 region: CASSLERLQTDTQYF.

The chain's CDR3 is CSADALQKAYNEQFF. This chain connects TRBV20-1 to TRBJ2-1. Per germline, CDR1 DFQATT and CDR2 SNEGSKA (reference sequence). This CDR3 region has 15 residues.

The V call is TRBV30, the J call TRBJ1-2; the D call from TCRdb, TRBD1, cannot be confirmed without DNA. The CDR3 length is 13 residues. The germline V gene encodes CDR1 GTSNPN and CDR2 SVGIG (reference sequence). The CDR3 is CACRDRGLDGYTF.

This chain connects TRBV4-1 to TRBJ1-4; without DNA, the TCRdb call of TRBD1 cannot be checked. The CDR3 has 14 residues. Germline CDR1 and CDR2: MGHRA and YSYEKL. Here the CDR3 reads CASRQTGRDEKLFF.

The chain joins TRBV4-1 to TRBJ2-2. CDR3 size: 15 residues. Germline loops: CDR1 MGHRA, CDR2 YSYEKL. CDR3 sequence reads: CASSQGVMNTGELFF.

V usage is TRBV28 and J usage is TRBJ2-2; no DNA is available, so the TRBD2 call from TCRdb remains unchecked. The CDR3 covers 16 residues. Germline loops: CDR1 MDHEN, CDR2 SYDVKM. The chain's CDR3 is CASSFGEGSNTGELFF.